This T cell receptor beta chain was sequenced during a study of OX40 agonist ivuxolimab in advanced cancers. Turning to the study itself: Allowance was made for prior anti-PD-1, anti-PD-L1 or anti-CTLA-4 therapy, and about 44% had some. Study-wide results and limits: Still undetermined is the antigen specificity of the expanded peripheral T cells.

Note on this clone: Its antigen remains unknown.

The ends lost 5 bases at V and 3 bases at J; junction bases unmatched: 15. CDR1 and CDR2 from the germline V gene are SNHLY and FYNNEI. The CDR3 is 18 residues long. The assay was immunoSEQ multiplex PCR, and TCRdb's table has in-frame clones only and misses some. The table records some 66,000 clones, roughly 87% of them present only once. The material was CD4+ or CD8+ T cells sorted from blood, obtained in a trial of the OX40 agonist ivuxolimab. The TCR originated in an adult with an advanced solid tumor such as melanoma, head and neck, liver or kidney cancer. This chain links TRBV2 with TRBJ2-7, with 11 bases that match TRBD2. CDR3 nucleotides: TGTGCCAGCAGTTCGGGATTACTAGCGGGGGCTTCCCACTACGAGCAGTACTTC. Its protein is CASSSGLLAGASHYEQYF.